Presented here are 18 T cell receptor beta chains from one specimen sequenced in a study of T cell repertoires in cytomegalovirus infection. TCRdb analysed the reads with MiXCR anew, one entry per CDR3 protein. The sample yields approximately 910,000 distinct CDR3 sequences, roughly 30% seen once. Their antigens are not known. Sequencing was performed on cultured CD8+ T cells from PBMCs, taken from culture after CMV antigen stimulation. The source of these receptors is a human donor in good health (CMV status not recorded). Some clones in this sample may be carry-over from other donors' samples.

In this sample, this clonotype turned up a few times. The V gene is TRBV6-9, the J gene TRBJ2-2; TRBD2 matches at 9 bases. This CDR3 region has 18 residues. CDR1 and CDR2 from the germline V gene are MNHGY and SVAAGI. Trimming at V came to 0 bases and at J to 1 base, leaving 6 bases not matched to a gene. The CDR3 sequence: CASSYSGSGGRNTGELFF. The CDR3 DNA sequence: TGTGCCAGCAGTTATTCGGGTAGCGGGGGCCGGAACACCGGGGAGCTGTTTTTT.

The rearrangement joins TRBV6-5 to TRBJ2-2, with TRBD2 identical over 7 bases. The CDR3 contains 17 residues. CDR1 and CDR2 from the germline V gene are MNHEY and SVGAGI. Trimming removed 3 bases from V and 7 bases from J; junction bases left unmatched: 14. The CDR3 DNA reads TGTGCCAGCAGTTATCGATCGAGCGGGGCCTGGTACGGGGAGCTGTTTTTT. It specifies CASSYRSSGAWYGELFF.

This clonotype was seen at least ten times. The chain joins TRBV6-1 to TRBJ1-2, with a tentative D call TRBD1 (5 bases). The V gene lost 3 bases and the J gene lost 6 bases, with 8 bases spanning the gap. Germline values: CDR1 MNHNS, CDR2 SASEGT. The CDR3 contains 12 residues. CDR3 sequence: CASSDRADGYTF. DNA of the CDR3: TGTGCCAGCAGTGACAGGGCGGATGGCTACACCTTC.

This clonotype appeared a few times. The gene calls are TRBV19 and TRBJ2-1; D is perhaps TRBD1 or TRBD2 (6 bases each). V lost 2 bases, J lost 3 bases, and 11 bases lay in between. This CDR3 comprises 15 residues. From germline, CDR1 is LNHDA and CDR2 SQIVND (reference sequence). For the CDR3, the DNA is TGTGCCAGTAGTATATCGGGGGCCAACTACAATGAGCAGTTCTTC. Its protein product is CASSISGANYNEQFF.

This clonotype was seen ten or more times. This rearrangement joins TRBV7-9 to TRBJ2-1; 8 nucleotides match TRBD1. V was clipped by 5 bases and J by 3 bases; unmatched bases: 9. The CDR3 consists of 16 residues. Germline lookup yields CDR1 SEHNR and CDR2 FQNEAQ (reference sequence). The CDR3 nucleotides read TGTGCCAGCAGCCTAACTGACAGGGGACTCTACAATGAGCAGTTCTTC. Protein: CASSLTDRGLYNEQFF.

V is TRBV28 and J is TRBJ1-5; 7 nucleotides match TRBD1. The CDR3 covers 17 residues. V shed 5 bases and J 0 bases; nucleotides not matched to a gene: 10. Germline loops: CDR1 MDHEN, CDR2 SYDVKM. The chain's CDR3 is CASSPETGPYSNQPQHF. CDR3 DNA sequence: TGTGCCAGCAGTCCCGAGACAGGGCCCTATAGCAATCAGCCCCAGCATTTT.

This clonotype was seen a few times. The V call is TRBV6-2 or TRBV6-3, the J call TRBJ1-5, with D unresolved. V lost 2 bases and J 6 bases, leaving 11 bases between the germline ends. The CDR3 contains 14 residues. Germline CDR1 and CDR2: MNHEY and SVGEGT. In DNA, the CDR3 is TGTGCCAGCAGTTACCCCGACCTCGGTCAGCCCCAGCATTTT. Translating it yields CASSYPDLGQPQHF.

This clonotype was counted only a few times. This chain links TRBV6-1 with TRBJ1-2, with D possibly being TRBD1 (6 bases). The CDR3 extends over 14 amino acids. V was trimmed by 5 bases and J by 6 bases, leaving 16 bases between them. From germline, CDR1 is MNHNS and CDR2 SASEGT. CDR3 sequence (DNA): TGTGCCAGCAGTTACGGCAGGGGTGTCGATGGCTACACCTTC. The encoded protein is CASSYGRGVDGYTF.

The chain has TRBV20-1 and TRBJ1-5; D unclear. This CDR3 region has 14 residues. V was shortened by 1 base and J by 8 bases, with 15 bases between the two germline ends. In germline, CDR1 is DFQATT, CDR2 SNEGSKA (reference sequence). As DNA, the CDR3 is TGCAGTGCTAGAGGCGTAGGGTCCCGAGAGCCCCAGCATTTT. Residues: CSARGVGSREPQHF.

The genes are TRBV29-1 and TRBJ1-1; 10 bases map to TRBD1. The germline CDR1 and CDR2 sequences are SQVTM and ANQGSEA. The CDR3 length is 14 residues. The trim removed 7 bases at V and 5 bases at J, leaving 10 bases unmatched. CDR3 nucleotide sequence: TGCAGCGAACGGGACAGGGGTATAGGGACTGAAGCTTTCTTT. Protein sequence: CSERDRGIGTEAFF.

V usage is TRBV10-2 and J usage is TRBJ2-7; 9 bases map to TRBD2. The CDR3 is made up of 17 amino acids. V shed 0 bases and J 6 bases; nucleotides not matched to a gene: 12. The germline V gene encodes CDR1 WSHSY and CDR2 SAAADI. The CDR3 nucleotides are TGCGCCAGCAGTGAGTCCTGGTTAGCGGGGGACCAAAGCGAGCAGTACGTC. Translated, it gives CASSESWLAGDQSEQYV.

This clonotype was counted a few times. V and J are TRBV29-1 and TRBJ1-2; D is perhaps TRBD1 (5 bases). The CDR3 has 15 amino acids. Germline CDR1 reads SQVTM; CDR2 reads ANQGSEA. The V gene lost 6 bases and the J gene lost 8 bases, with 25 bases spanning the gap. The CDR3: CSVATRERPGAGYTF. The CDR3, as DNA: TGCAGCGTCGCTACCCGGGAGAGACCCGGGGCGGGCTACACCTTC.

In this sample, this clonotype turned up many times. The chain uses TRBV7-8 and TRBJ1-1; D is unclear. From germline, CDR1 is SGHVS and CDR2 FQNEAQ. The V end lost 5 bases, the J end lost 5 bases, and 15 bases lay between the germline ends. The CDR3 consists of 14 residues. The CDR3: CASSISARGTEAFF. As DNA, the CDR3 is TGTGCCAGCAGCATATCCGCACGGGGAACTGAAGCTTTCTTT.

The chain recombines TRBV10-3 with TRBJ1-5; D gene unclear. CDR1 and CDR2 from the germline V gene are ENHRY and SYGVKD. The germline V and J ends were trimmed by 3 bases and 7 bases, with 13 bases remaining between them. This CDR3 region has 14 residues. This chain's CDR3 is CAISDLGVSQPQHF. CDR3 DNA sequence: TGTGCCATCAGTGACCTCGGGGTCTCCCAGCCCCAGCATTTT.

The chain recombines TRBV2 with TRBJ2-1, with TRBD1 as a possible D gene (6 bases). Deletions cut 3 bases from V and 0 bases from J, with 12 bases between. Germline values: CDR1 SNHLY, CDR2 FYNNEI. The CDR3 length is 16 residues. The CDR3 nucleotides read TGTGCCAGCAGTGACCCAGGGGCGGACTCCTACAATGAGCAGTTCTTC. Its translation: CASSDPGADSYNEQFF.

This chain joins TRBV7-8 and TRBJ1-1, with D perhaps matching TRBD1 (6 bases). V lost 7 bases and J 2 bases, leaving 17 bases between the germline ends. Germline-derived CDR1 and CDR2 are SGHVS and FQNEAQ. The CDR3 is made up of 15 amino acids. The CDR3 protein is CASTPGWGANTEAFF. CDR3 nucleotide sequence: TGTGCCAGCACCCCGGGGTGGGGGGCTAACACTGAAGCTTTCTTT.

The chain couples TRBV5-4 to TRBJ2-7, with 8 bases identical to TRBD1. This CDR3 spans 15 amino acids. Germline V lookup: CDR1 SGHNT, CDR2 YYREEE (reference sequence). Trimming took 0 bases from V and 3 from J; bases not matched to a gene: 5. The CDR3 loop reads CASSLEQGVIYEQYV. In nucleotides, the CDR3 is TGTGCCAGCAGCTTGGAACAGGGGGTAATCTACGAGCAGTACGTC.

In its sample, this clonotype was seen many times. The chain couples TRBV7-2 to TRBJ1-1; 7 positions agree with TRBD1. CDR1 SGHTA and CDR2 FQGNSA come from the germline V gene. CDR3 length equals 16 residues. J gave up 4 bases and V 1 base, and 9 bases lay outside the gene matches. CDR3 residues: CASSLDRGPGGTEAFF. For the CDR3, the DNA is TGTGCCAGCAGCTTAGACAGGGGCCCAGGGGGCACTGAAGCTTTCTTT.